This T cell receptor (beta chain) was captured by sequencing in a study of T-cell reconstitution after alpha-beta-depleted transplantation in children. This CDR3 contains 16 residues. The V segment lost 5 bases and the J segment 0 bases; nucleotides outside the gene matches: 5. Germline V gives CDR1 KGHSH, CDR2 LQKENI. Unique molecular identifiers were incorporated when the TCRbeta library was constructed. TCRdb reprocessed the PCR reads via MiXCR and lists one record per CDR3 protein. The table lists about 580,000 distinct CDR3 sequences, 23% of them singletons. Findings and caveats of the study: T-cell counts and diversity at one year following transplant were attributed mainly to newly produced T cells.

This clonotype came up many times. The antigen is undetermined. The sequenced sample was PBMCs, mostly from graft donor cells, obtained 360 days after TCRalphabeta/CD19-depleted stem cell transplant. The sequence was collected from a boy in the first two years of life who had a stem cell transplant for acute myeloid leukemia, so the T cells may come from the graft donor. The chain has TRBV18 and TRBJ1-3, with 9 bases lining up with TRBD1. For the CDR3, the DNA is TGTGCCAGCTCAACCGGACAGGGGAACTCTGGAAACACCATATATTTT. Translated: CASSTGQGNSGNTIYF.